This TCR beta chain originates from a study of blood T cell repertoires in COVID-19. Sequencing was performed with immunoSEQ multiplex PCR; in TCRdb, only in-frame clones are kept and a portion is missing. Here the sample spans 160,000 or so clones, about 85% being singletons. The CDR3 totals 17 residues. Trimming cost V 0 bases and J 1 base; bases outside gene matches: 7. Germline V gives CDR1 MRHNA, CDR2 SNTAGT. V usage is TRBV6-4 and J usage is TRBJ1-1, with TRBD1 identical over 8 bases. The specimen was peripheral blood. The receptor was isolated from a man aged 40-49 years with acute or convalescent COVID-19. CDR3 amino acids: CASSDSKTGVRNTEAFF. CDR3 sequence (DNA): TGTGCCAGCAGTGACTCAAAGACAGGGGTGCGGAACACTGAAGCTTTCTTT.